This T cell receptor beta chain was recorded in a study of T-cell memory formation after mild COVID-19. TCRdb fed the 5' RACE reads into MiXCR, producing one record per CDR3 protein. The sample holds 300,000 to 350,000 distinct CDR3 sequences; 14% are singletons and the top ten take 21%. This clonotype was counted ten times or more. This receptor was obtained from a man between 18 and 29 years old who had mild COVID-19 (a few samples of this study predate the infection). Cell type and time point are not known. The sample consisted of PBMCs or a T cell subset sorted from them (not recorded which).

The CDR3 sequence is CASSPRGGNTEAFF. The CDR3 nucleotides are TGTGCCAGCAGCCCCCGTGGTGGGAACACTGAAGCTTTCTTT. The chain has TRBV5-4 and TRBJ1-1; the D is unclear. The CDR3 totals 14 residues. Germline-derived CDR1 and CDR2 are SGHNT and YYREEE (reference sequence). Trimming took off 4 bases at V and 1 base at J, with 11 bases between the two ends.